This passage covers 21 T cell receptor beta chains from one sample sequenced in a study of T cells in Graves' hyperthyroidism and ophthalmopathy. The TCR beta CDR3 regions underwent amplification using RNA transcripts as the source. Using the HTBI primer set, a first-round RT-PCR was run on the TCR CDR3. In TCRdb, the multiplex PCR reads were re-called with MiXCR into one record per CDR3 protein. Found here are 500,000 to 600,000 distinct CDR3 sequences, over 15% of them singletons; the top ten hold 18%. Input material: blood. Receptor source: a woman between 18 and 29 years old with Graves' hyperthyroidism.

In its sample, this clonotype was seen many times. This sequence joins TRBV6-1 and TRBJ1-1; D is unresolved. Trimming left V 7 bases short and J 2 bases short, with 11 bases between. The germline V gene has CDR1 MNHNS and CDR2 SASEGT. This CDR3 is built from 13 residues. This chain's CDR3 is CASTEDDNTEAFF. The CDR3 DNA sequence: TGTGCCAGCACCGAGGACGACAACACTGAAGCTTTCTTT.

This clonotype showed up just a few times. The rearrangement joins TRBV27 to TRBJ1-2; 11 nucleotides line up with TRBD1. CDR1 MNHEY and CDR2 SMNVEV come from the germline V gene (reference sequence). The CDR3 is 17 residues long. V lost 2 bases and J lost 5; bases outside the gene matches: 10. This CDR3 is CASSLIGTGGTWYGYTF. In DNA form, the CDR3 reads TGTGCCAGCAGTTTAATCGGGACAGGGGGTACATGGTATGGCTACACCTTC.

The chain uses TRBV19 and TRBJ2-3; TRBD2 is a possible D gene (6 bases). Germline V gives CDR1 LNHDA, CDR2 SQIVND (reference sequence). The CDR3 consists of 13 residues. The V gene lost 7 bases and the J gene lost 2 bases, with 10 bases spanning the gap. The CDR3 spells CASNKGLTDTQYF. For the CDR3, the DNA is TGTGCCAGTAACAAGGGACTCACAGATACGCAGTATTTT.

There are a few counts of this clonotype. This rearrangement joins TRBV7-3 to TRBJ2-2, with D unresolved. V lost 2 bases, J lost 2 bases, and 6 bases lay in between. CDR1 and CDR2 (germline): SGHTA, FQGTGA. The length of the CDR3 is 14 residues. The CDR3 DNA follows: TGTGCCAGCAGCTTATGGCTAAACACCGGGGAGCTGTTTTTT. Translated: CASSLWLNTGELFF. The full variable domain, with the rest looked up from reference TRBV7-3 and TRBJ2-2, is GAGVSQTPSNKVTEKGKYVELRCDPISGHTALYWYRQSLGQGPEFLIYFQGTGAADDSGLPNDRFFAVRPEGSVSTLKIQRTERGDSAVYLCASSLWLNTGELFFGEGSRLTVL.

This clonotype was picked up one time. V gene TRBV18 combines with J gene TRBJ2-7; D perhaps matches TRBD1 (6 bases). This CDR3 is built from 14 residues. Germline V gene lookup returns CDR1 KGHSH and CDR2 LQKENI. V was shortened by 0 bases and J by 3 bases, with 9 bases between the two germline ends. Here the CDR3 reads CASSPPGARYEQYF. The CDR3 DNA reads as TGTGCCAGCTCACCACCGGGGGCCCGCTACGAGCAGTACTTC. The full variable domain, completed using reference TRBV18 and TRBJ2-7, is NAGVMQNPRHLVRRRGQEARLRCSPMKGHSHVYWYRQLPEEGLKFMVYLQKENIIDESGMPKERFSAEFPKEGPSILRIQQVVRGDSAAYFCASSPPGARYEQYFGPGTRLTVT.

At least ten counts were recorded for this clonotype. The chain recombines TRBV10-3 with TRBJ1-1, with a possible D match to TRBD1 (5 bases). Germline V gives CDR1 ENHRY, CDR2 SYGVKD. Deletions cut 0 bases from V and 7 bases from J, with 12 bases between. The CDR3 sequence is 14 residues long. The CDR3 region is CAISESGRGSEAFF. DNA for the CDR3: TGTGCCATCAGTGAGTCGGGACGCGGGAGTGAAGCTTTCTTT.

This clonotype came up many times. The junction shows a germline mismatch at one end, possibly a read error. The rearrangement uses TRBV5-1 and TRBJ2-7; D not certain. Germline V lookup: CDR1 SGHRS, CDR2 YFSETQ. The CDR3 consists of 13 residues. The DNA of the CDR3 is TGTGCCAGCAGCTTAGGCGGTGACTACGAGCAGTACTTC. Amino acids: CASSLGGDYEQYF. Drawing the rest from reference TRBV5-1 and TRBJ2-7, the complete variable domain is KAGVTQTPRYLIKTRGQQVTLSCSPISGHRSVSWYQQTPGQGLQFLFEYFSETQRNKGNFPGRFSGRQFSNSRSEMNVSTLELGDSALYLCASSLGGDYEQYFGPGTRLTVT.

This clonotype was observed at least ten times. The V call is TRBV29-1, the J call TRBJ1-1; 7 bases agree with TRBD1. The length of the CDR3 is 13 residues. Germline assignment: CDR1 SQVTM and CDR2 ANQGSEA. Trimming removed 5 bases from V and 1 base from J; junction bases left unmatched: 4. CDR3 protein: CSVYGTANTEAFF. CDR3 nucleotides: TGCAGCGTTTACGGGACAGCGAACACTGAAGCTTTCTTT.

This clonotype was counted ten times or more. The chain is built from TRBV29-1 and TRBJ1-1; D gene unclear. With 4 bases removed from V and 1 base from J, the gap between germline ends came to 10 bases. The CDR3 is 13 amino acids. Germline CDR1 is SQVTM and CDR2 is ANQGSEA. The CDR3 bases are TGCAGCGTTGCGAGCAGGACGAACACTGAAGCTTTCTTT. This gives the protein CSVASRTNTEAFF. Based on the CDR3 plus reference TRBV29-1 and TRBJ1-1, the full variable domain is SAVISQKPSRDICQRGTSLTIQCQVDSQVTMMFWYRQQPGQSLTLIATANQGSEATYESGFVIDKFPISRPNLTFSTLTVSNMSPEDSSIYLCSVASRTNTEAFFGQGTRLTVV.

V usage is TRBV25-1 and J usage is TRBJ2-5; possibly TRBD2 for D (5 bases). Trimming took off 6 bases at V and 5 bases at J, with 13 bases between the two ends. This CDR3 is built from 13 residues. CDR1 is MGHDK and CDR2 is SYGVNS in the germline V gene. The CDR3 DNA reads as TGTGCCAGCAGCCATACGCGGGTGGAGACCCAGTACTTC. Translating it yields CASSHTRVETQYF.

This clonotype was counted at least ten times. The chain employs TRBV27 and TRBJ2-3, with 10 bases matching TRBD2. V gave up 5 bases and J gave up 2 bases; unmatched junction bases: 7. From germline, CDR1 is MNHEY and CDR2 SMNVEV (reference sequence). This CDR3 is 16 amino acids long. The DNA for the CDR3 is TGTGCCAGCAGTACCCGTAGCGGGGGGTCCACAGATACGCAGTATTTT. Its translation: CASSTRSGGSTDTQYF.

The chain joins TRBV19 to TRBJ1-2; 7 positions match TRBD1. The CDR3 totals 19 residues. The V gene end was trimmed by 5 bases and the J gene end by 0 bases; junction bases not matched to a gene: 18. The germline V gene has CDR1 LNHDA and CDR2 SQIVND (reference sequence). CDR3 sequence (DNA): TGTGCCAGTAGTTTGGGGGGAGACAGGGCCAGCATCGCTAACTATGGCTACACCTTC. This encodes CASSLGGDRASIANYGYTF.

In its sample, this clonotype was seen many times. V and J are TRBV10-3 and TRBJ2-3; 8 nucleotides align to TRBD2. The CDR3 extends over 14 amino acids. V was pared by 4 bases and J by 7 bases, with 7 bases of the junction left unmatched. The germline CDR1 and CDR2 sequences are ENHRY and SYGVKD. DNA for the CDR3: TGTGCCATCAGTGTTGCGGGAGGAGACAATACGCAGTATTTT. The encoded protein is CAISVAGGDNTQYF.

The CDR3 DNA follows: TGTGCCAGCAGCGTAGAGTTAATCTCCGGGACAGGTTACAATGAGCAGTTCTTC. It encodes CASSVELISGTGYNEQFF. The V call is TRBV9, the J call TRBJ2-1, with 8 bases aligning to TRBD1. The trim removed 0 bases at V and 4 bases at J, leaving 12 bases unmatched. Germline-derived CDR1 and CDR2 are SGDLS and YYNGEE. This CDR3 is built from 18 residues.

This clonotype has more than one count but fewer than ten. CDR3 nucleotides: TGTGCCGGGGGGGCGGACTATGGCTACACCTTC. This gives the protein CAGGADYGYTF. The rearrangement joins TRBV2 to TRBJ1-2, with D tentatively TRBD1 (6 bases). V was cut by 11 bases and J by 3 bases, with 10 bases left in between. CDR1 and CDR2 (germline): SNHLY, FYNNEI. This CDR3 is built from 11 residues. Full variable domain (outside the CDR3, taken from reference TRBV2 and TRBJ1-2): EPEVTQTPSHQVTQMGQEVILRCVPISNHLYFYWYRQILGQKVEFLVSFYNNEISEKSEIFDDQFSVERPDGSNFTLKIRSTKLEDSAMYFCAGGADYGYTFGSGTRLTVV.

The chain carries TRBV6-4 and TRBJ2-2; D gene ambiguous. The V end was cut by 4 bases, the J end by 4 bases, with 13 bases between. The germline V gene encodes CDR1 MRHNA and CDR2 SNTAGT. CDR3 length: 15 residues. CDR3 nucleotides: TGTGCCAGCAGTGGTGACTCGAGTGGCACCGGGGAGCTGTTTTTT. Translation gives CASSGDSSGTGELFF.

This clonotype was seen ten or more times. The genes are TRBV6-1 and TRBJ1-1; no clear D gene. CDR3 size: 14 residues. Germline assignment: CDR1 MNHNS and CDR2 SASEGT. Trimming removed 9 bases from V and 5 bases from J, with 19 bases in between. The CDR3 loop is CASTLSARFTEAFF. The CDR3, as DNA: TGTGCCAGTACCCTATCGGCGCGGTTTACTGAAGCTTTCTTT.

Many counts were recorded for this clonotype. This chain links TRBV3-1 with TRBJ1-1; D is unresolved. The CDR3 length is 13 residues. The V gene's germline CDR1 is LGHDT and CDR2 YNNKEL (reference sequence). Deletions cut 1 base from V and 10 bases from J, with 13 bases between. The CDR3 DNA is TGTGCCAGCAGCCAAGCCGGGCCCGGGCGAGCTTTCTTT. This sequence encodes CASSQAGPGRAFF.

The chain uses TRBV7-9 and TRBJ1-1; no clear D gene. This CDR3 has 14 residues. V was trimmed by 2 bases and J by 3 bases, leaving 10 bases between them. The germline V gene has CDR1 SEHNR and CDR2 FQNEAQ (reference sequence). Written as DNA, the CDR3 is TGTGCCAGCAGCTTACGAGTTGTAGACACTGAAGCTTTCTTT. It translates to CASSLRVVDTEAFF. Together with reference TRBV7-9 and TRBJ1-1, the CDR3 gives the full variable domain: DTGVSQNPRHKITKRGQNVTFRCDPISEHNRLYWYRQTLGQGPEFLTYFQNEAQLEKSRLLSDRFSAERPKGSFSTLEIQRTEQGDSAMYLCASSLRVVDTEAFFGQGTRLTVV.

In this sample, this clonotype turned up many times. This chain uses TRBV20-1 with TRBJ2-3, with D maybe TRBD1 (6 bases). The CDR3 length is 16 residues. Germline assignment: CDR1 DFQATT and CDR2 SNEGSKA (reference sequence). The V end lost 0 bases, the J end lost 4 bases, and 17 bases lay between the germline ends. In DNA, the CDR3 is TGCAGTGCTAGAGATTACCCCAGGGGATTAGCAGATACGCAGTATTTT. This codes for CSARDYPRGLADTQYF.

Many counts were recorded for this clonotype. This chain links TRBV11-2 with TRBJ2-5, with D perhaps matching TRBD2 (5 bases). Trimming removed 0 bases from V and 7 bases from J, with 12 bases in between. CDR1 and CDR2 from the germline V gene are SGHAT and FQNNGV. The CDR3 has 14 amino acids. This chain's CDR3 is CASSLDLGRGTQYF. CDR3 sequence (DNA): TGTGCCAGCAGCTTAGATCTCGGACGGGGGACCCAGTACTTC.